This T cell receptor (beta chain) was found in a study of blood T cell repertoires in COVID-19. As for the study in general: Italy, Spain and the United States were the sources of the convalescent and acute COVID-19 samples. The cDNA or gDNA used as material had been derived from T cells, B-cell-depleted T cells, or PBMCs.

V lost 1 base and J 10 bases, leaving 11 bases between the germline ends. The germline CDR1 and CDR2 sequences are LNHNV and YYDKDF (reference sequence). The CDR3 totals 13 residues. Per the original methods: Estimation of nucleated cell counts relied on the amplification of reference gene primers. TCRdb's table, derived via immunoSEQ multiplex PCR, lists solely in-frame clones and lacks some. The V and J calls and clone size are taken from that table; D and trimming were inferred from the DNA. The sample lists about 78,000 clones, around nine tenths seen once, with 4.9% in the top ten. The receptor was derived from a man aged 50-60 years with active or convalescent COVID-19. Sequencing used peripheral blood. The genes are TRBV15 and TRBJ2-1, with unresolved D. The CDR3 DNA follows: TGTGCCACCAGCAGAGCCCCTACTAACGAGCAGTTCTTC. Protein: CATSRAPTNEQFF.